The source of this T cell receptor beta chain is a study of T cells after yellow fever vaccination. The wider study: The authors prepared low-cell-number fractions using SMART-Seq v4 Ultra Low Input. Findings of the study overall: Peaking faster, on day 5 versus 15, the secondary response was nonetheless weaker.

This CDR3 is 17 amino acids long. The germline CDR1 and CDR2 sequences are MNHEY and SMNVEV (reference sequence). Trimming took 3 bases from V and 2 from J, leaving 20 bases between them. The table lists this clonotype with many counts. Its antigen remains unknown. TCRdb fed the 5' RACE reads into MiXCR, producing one record per CDR3 protein. Of roughly 110,000 distinct CDR3 sequences in the sample, under 9% were seen once. The sequencing here drew on CD8+ T cells sorted from PBMCs, taken 45 days after the yellow fever booster vaccination. The receptor comes from a man aged 25 to 40 who received the YFV17D yellow fever vaccine. The rearrangement joins TRBV27 to TRBJ2-7, with a weak D call TRBD1 (7 bases). The CDR3 DNA reads as TGTGCCAGCAGTTTGGCGCGACAGGGAGGTTTGACCTACGAGCAGTACTTC. Translated: CASSLARQGGLTYEQYF.